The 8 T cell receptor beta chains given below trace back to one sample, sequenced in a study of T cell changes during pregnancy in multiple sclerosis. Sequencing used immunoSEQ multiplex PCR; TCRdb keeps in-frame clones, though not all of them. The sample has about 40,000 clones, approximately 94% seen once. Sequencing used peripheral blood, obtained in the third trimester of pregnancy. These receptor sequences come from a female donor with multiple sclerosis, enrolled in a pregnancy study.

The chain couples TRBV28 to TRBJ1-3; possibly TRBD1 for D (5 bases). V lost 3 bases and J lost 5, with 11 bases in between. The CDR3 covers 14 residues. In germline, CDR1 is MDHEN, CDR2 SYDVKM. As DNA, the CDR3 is TGTGCCAGCAGTTTCCAGGGCAGCAGAAACACCATATATTTT. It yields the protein CASSFQGSRNTIYF. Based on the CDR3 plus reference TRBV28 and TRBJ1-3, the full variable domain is DVKVTQSSRYLVKRTGEKVFLECVQDMDHENMFWYRQDPGLGLRLIYFSYDVKMKEKGDIPEGYSVSREKKERFSLILESASTNQTSMYLCASSFQGSRNTIYFGEGSWLTVV.

CDR3 DNA: TGCAGCGTTGAACCGCCGCGGGACAGGGGGAACACTGAAGCTTTCTTT. Protein: CSVEPPRDRGNTEAFF. The gene calls are TRBV29-1 and TRBJ1-1, with TRBD1 identical over 10 bases. The ends lost 2 bases at V and 1 base at J; junction bases unmatched: 7. CDR1 and CDR2 from the germline V gene are SQVTM and ANQGSEA. CDR3 length: 16 amino acids.

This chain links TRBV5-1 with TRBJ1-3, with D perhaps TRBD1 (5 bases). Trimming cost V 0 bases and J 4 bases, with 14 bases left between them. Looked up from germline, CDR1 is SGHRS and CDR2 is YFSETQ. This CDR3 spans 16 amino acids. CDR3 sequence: CASSLAGRAGGNTIYF. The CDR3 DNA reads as TGCGCCAGCAGCTTGGCCGGCAGGGCAGGAGGAAACACCATATATTTT.

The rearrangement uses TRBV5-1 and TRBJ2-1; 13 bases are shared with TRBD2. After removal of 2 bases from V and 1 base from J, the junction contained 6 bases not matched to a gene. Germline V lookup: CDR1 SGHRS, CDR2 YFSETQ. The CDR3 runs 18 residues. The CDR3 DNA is TGCGCCAGCAGCTTCGGACTAGCGGGAGCAGCGTCCTACAATGAGCAGTTCTTC. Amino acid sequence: CASSFGLAGAASYNEQFF.

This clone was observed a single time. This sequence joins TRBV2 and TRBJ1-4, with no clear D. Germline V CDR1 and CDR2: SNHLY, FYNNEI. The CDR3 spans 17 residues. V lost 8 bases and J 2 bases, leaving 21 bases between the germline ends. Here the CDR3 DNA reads TGTGCCAGCGTGTCCGGGAACGCTTTCTGGACTAATGAAAAACTGTTTTTT. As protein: CASVSGNAFWTNEKLFF.

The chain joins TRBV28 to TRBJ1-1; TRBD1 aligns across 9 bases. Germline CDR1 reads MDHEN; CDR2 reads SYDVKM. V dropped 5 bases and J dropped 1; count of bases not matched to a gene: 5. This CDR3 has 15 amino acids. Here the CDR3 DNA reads TGTGCCAGCAGTCTACAGGGGGCAGGGAACACTGAAGCTTTCTTT. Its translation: CASSLQGAGNTEAFF.

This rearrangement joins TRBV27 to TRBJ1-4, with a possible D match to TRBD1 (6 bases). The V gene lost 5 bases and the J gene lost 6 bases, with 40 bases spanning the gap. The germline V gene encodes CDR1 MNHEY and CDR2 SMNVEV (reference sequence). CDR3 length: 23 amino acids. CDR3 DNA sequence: TGTGCCAGCAGTCCAGAATCGGGGGGGGCGGGCAGCGAACGAAAAAAAGGGGATGAAAAACTGTTTTTT. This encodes CASSPESGGAGSERKKGDEKLFF. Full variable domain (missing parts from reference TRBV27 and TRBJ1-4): EAQVTQNPRYLITVTGKKLTVTCSQNMNHEYMSWYRQDPGLGLRQIYYSMNVEVTDKGDVPEGYKVSRKEKRNFPLILESPSPNQTSLYFCASSPESGGAGSERKKGDEKLFFGSGTQLSVL.

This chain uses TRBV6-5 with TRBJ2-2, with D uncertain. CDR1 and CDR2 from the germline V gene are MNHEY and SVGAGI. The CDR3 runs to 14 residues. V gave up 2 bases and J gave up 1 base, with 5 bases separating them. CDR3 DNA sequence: TGTGCCAGCAGTTACCAGGTGAACACCGGGGAGCTGTTTTTT. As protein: CASSYQVNTGELFF.